This T cell receptor beta chain was identified in a study of T-cell reconstitution after alpha-beta-depleted transplantation in children. Notes on the study in general: Newly generated T cells supplied most T-cell counts and diversity one year post-transplant. There were reportedly several hundred expanded graft clones from which alpha-beta T cells came about two months after transplant. For some patients, TCRbeta diversity was high at day 60 because of recipient T cells and thymic progenitors that survived.

This clonotype was seen at least ten times. What it binds is unknown. TCRbeta library preparation incorporated unique molecular identifiers. In TCRdb, the PCR reads were re-called with MiXCR into one record per CDR3 protein. The repertoire holds 500,000 to 750,000 distinct CDR3 sequences, with around 13% as singletons. Looked up from germline, CDR1 is DFQATT and CDR2 is SNEGSKA (reference sequence). Trimming took 3 bases from V and 4 from J; bases not matched to a gene: 8. The CDR3 extends over 15 amino acids. The J gene is TRBJ2-1, the V gene TRBV20-1; 8 positions agree with TRBD2. The sequence came from a male patient between 10 and 17 years old who had a stem cell transplant for acute myeloid leukemia, so the T cells may come from the graft donor. This specimen was PBMCs, mostly from graft donor cells, taken 360 days after TCRalphabeta/CD19-depleted stem cell transplant. CDR3 region: CSARDASGHYNEQFF. The CDR3 bases are TGCAGTGCTAGGGACGCTAGCGGGCATTACAATGAGCAGTTCTTC.